This TCR beta chain comes out of a study of T cell responses to AZD1222 COVID-19 vaccine. On the study more broadly: Doses given second, at about 4 or about 12 weeks, were pooled.

Here immunoSEQ multiplex PCR was the method, and the copy in TCRdb shows in-frame clones only, minus some. The sample carries about 94,000 clones, approximately 91% recorded once. Regarding this clone: Its antigen remains unknown.

Notes on the study in general: Two AZD1222 doses significantly raised spike-specific TCR breadth and depth over controls. Just a handful of AZD1222 recipients tested seropositive at baseline. Regions 160-218 and 743-854 dominated among vaccine-associated CD4 TCRs spanning spike.

The V segment lost 6 bases and the J segment 4 bases; nucleotides outside the gene matches: 0. CDR3 length: 12 residues. Germline values: CDR1 MDHEN, CDR2 SYDVKM. The sample consisted of peripheral blood, taken on day 0 of AZD1222 vaccination. The chain carries TRBV28 and TRBJ1-2, with 9 positions matching TRBD1. This TCR derives from an adult in good health. The CDR3 here is CASRTGGYGYTF. CDR3 nucleotide sequence: TGTGCCAGCAGGACAGGGGGCTATGGCTACACCTTC.